The 14 T cell receptor beta chains below all came from one sample that was sequenced in a study of T-cell memory formation after mild COVID-19. Via MiXCR, TCRdb re-called the 5' RACE reads, giving one row per CDR3 protein. The sample yields more than 400,000 distinct CDR3 sequences, around a sixth seen once. Sequencing used PBMCs or a T cell subset sorted from them (not recorded which). These receptors were collected from an adult woman who had mild COVID-19 (a few samples of this study predate the infection). Cell type and time point are not known.

V is TRBV6-1 and J is TRBJ1-1; D is ambiguous. Germline V gene lookup returns CDR1 MNHNS and CDR2 SASEGT. The CDR3 runs to 13 residues. Trimming took off 3 bases at V and 1 base at J, with 6 bases between the two ends. The CDR3 DNA is TGTGCCAGCAGTGAGAGGTGGAACACTGAAGCTTTCTTT. It codes for CASSERWNTEAFF.

CDR3 loop: CSARDLLGGTVGDTQYF. The CDR3 coding sequence is TGCAGTGCTAGAGATCTCCTAGGGGGGACGGTCGGAGATACGCAGTATTTT. The rearrangement links TRBV20-1 to TRBJ2-3; D tentatively reads TRBD1 or TRBD2 (6 bases each). The CDR3 consists of 17 residues. Germline-derived CDR1 and CDR2 are DFQATT and SNEGSKA (reference sequence). Deletions cut 0 bases from V and 5 bases from J, with 21 bases between.

The genes are TRBV29-1 and TRBJ1-1; 12 bases are shared with TRBD1. The CDR3 sequence is 14 residues long. Germline CDR1 and CDR2: SQVTM and ANQGSEA. With 5 bases clipped from V and 5 bases from J, the junction kept 6 bases outside the gene matches. CDR3 sequence: CSVTGQGAHTEAFF. CDR3 coding DNA: TGCAGCGTTACGGGACAGGGGGCGCATACTGAAGCTTTCTTT. The variable domain in full, with the rest retrieved from reference TRBV29-1 and TRBJ1-1, is SAVISQKPSRDICQRGTSLTIQCQVDSQVTMMFWYRQQPGQSLTLIATANQGSEATYESGFVIDKFPISRPNLTFSTLTVSNMSPEDSSIYLCSVTGQGAHTEAFFGQGTRLTVV.

This clonotype was detected only a few times. A junction end diverges from the germline sequence, so it may reflect a read error. The V and J genes are TRBV5-6 and TRBJ2-7; 9 nucleotides line up with TRBD2. Germline-derived CDR1 and CDR2 are SGHDT and YYEEEE. The CDR3 is 12 amino acids. The CDR3 DNA reads TGTGCCAGCAGCTTAACGGGACTAGCCCTGAACTTC. Translation gives CASSLTGLALNF.

This chain links TRBV24-1 with TRBJ1-5, with 8 bases matching TRBD1. With V trimmed by 12 bases and J by 6 bases, 9 bases remained unmatched. Germline V gene data show CDR1 as KGHDR and CDR2 as SFDVKD. The CDR3 covers 13 residues. CDR3 sequence: CAPTDRVGQPQHF. As DNA, the CDR3 is TGTGCCCCGACGGACAGGGTGGGTCAGCCCCAGCATTTT.

V usage is TRBV6-5 and J usage is TRBJ2-2; D gene unclear. The V end lost 2 bases, the J end lost 4 bases, and 8 bases lay between the germline ends. CDR1 is MNHEY, CDR2 SVGAGI, per germline. This CDR3 contains 14 residues. CDR3 DNA sequence: TGTGCCAGCAGTTACGCATCACTCACCGGGGAGCTGTTTTTT. Amino acid sequence: CASSYASLTGELFF.

The CDR3 sequence: CASSQDGRLHGYTF. In DNA, the CDR3 is TGCGCCAGCAGCCAAGATGGACGGCTTCATGGCTACACCTTC. This chain connects TRBV4-3 to TRBJ1-2; D remains ambiguous. Trimming pared 0 bases from V and 6 bases from J, leaving 11 bases between. CDR1 is LGHNA, CDR2 YSLEER, per germline. The CDR3 is 14 residues long.

The V and J genes are TRBV12-3 or TRBV12-4 and TRBJ1-1, with D unclear. This CDR3 is 15 amino acids long. The V end lost 3 bases, the J end lost 4 bases, and 15 bases lay between the germline ends. Here the CDR3 reads CASSFLGVAVTEAFF. The CDR3 nucleotides read TGTGCCAGCAGTTTTCTCGGGGTGGCGGTCACTGAAGCTTTCTTT.

This chain uses TRBV20-1 with TRBJ2-5, with a possible D match to TRBD1 (5 bases). Germline CDR1 is DFQATT and CDR2 is SNEGSKA (reference sequence). This CDR3 has 13 amino acids. V was clipped by 1 base and J by 5 bases, with 11 bases between them. The CDR3 loop reads CSARVRQGETQYF. The CDR3 DNA is TGCAGTGCTAGAGTCAGGCAGGGTGAGACCCAGTACTTC.

Many counts were recorded for this clonotype. The chain recombines TRBV20-1 with TRBJ2-7; D is undetermined. Trimming took 3 bases from V and 4 from J, leaving 7 bases between them. Germline V CDR1 and CDR2: DFQATT, SNEGSKA (reference sequence). The CDR3 is made up of 11 amino acids. The CDR3: CSAREGYEQYF. The CDR3, as DNA: TGCAGTGCTAGGGAAGGGTACGAGCAGTACTTC.

V is TRBV4-1 and J is TRBJ1-5; 9 bases agree with TRBD1. CDR3 length: 14 amino acids. Looked up from germline, CDR1 is MGHRA and CDR2 is YSYEKL. J lost 10 bases, V lost 0 bases, and 4 bases had no gene match. The CDR3 region is CASSQEDRGGPQHF. Written as DNA, the CDR3 is TGCGCCAGCAGCCAAGAGGACAGGGGAGGACCCCAGCATTTT.

This clonotype has a handful of counts. The chain links TRBV11-3 to TRBJ1-1; the D gene is possibly TRBD1 (5 bases). The CDR3 is made up of 13 amino acids. Per the germline V gene, CDR1 is SGHNT and CDR2 is YENEEA. Trimming shortened V by 6 bases and J by 6 bases, and 14 bases separated the two germline ends. CDR3 DNA sequence: TGTGCCAGCAGGCCCGGGGGGTACTCTGAAGCTTTCTTT. Its protein product is CASRPGGYSEAFF.

This chain uses TRBV12-3 or TRBV12-4 with TRBJ2-1; 13 nucleotides agree with TRBD2. V trimming: 6 bases; J trimming: 7 bases; junction bases outside the gene matches: 6. This CDR3 has 15 residues. CDR3 DNA: TGTGCCAGCAGAGATACTAGCGGGGGGGGGAATGAGCAGTTCTTC. Translated: CASRDTSGGGNEQFF.

CDR3 loop: CASSQEHRGYEQYF. For the CDR3, the DNA is TGCGCCAGCAGCCAAGAACACAGGGGTTACGAGCAGTACTTC. The chain employs TRBV4-1 and TRBJ2-7; 7 bases align to TRBD1. V lost 0 bases to trimming and J lost 4 bases; unmatched junction nucleotides: 3. The germline V gene has CDR1 MGHRA and CDR2 YSYEKL. The CDR3 covers 14 residues.